What follows describes a single TCR beta chain. This clone's antigen is unknown. No much larger clone exists at a distance of one base, and base qualities are not known. The collaborating institutions used their own protocols to collect whole blood in K2EDTA tubes. For TCRbeta analysis, collaborators shipped samples as frozen whole blood, isolated PBMCs, or DNA extracted from either of those sample types. This record comes from a study of blood T cell repertoires in COVID-19 (TCRdb year 2020). With regard to the full study: The collaborator samples originated in the United States, Italy and Spain and spanned the acute and convalescent phases of COVID-19. Where HLA class I and class II types were available, the types were taken from metadata supplied by the sample provider, not from assay-based typing. Subjects who had been exposed to COVID-19, were actively infected with it, or had recovered from it provided the deeply sampled blood TCRbeta repertoires that made up the dataset. Sample metadata almost always included a de-identified subject ID, COVID-19 status, age in years and sex. The prospective study material was composed of cDNA or gDNA derived from T cells, B-cell-depleted T cells, or PBMCs. Samples came from the ongoing ImmuneRACE study (first 160 participants) plus 1,254 subjects from 6 global collaborators. The repertoires were made available in a free public database intended to serve as a resource for research on the immune response to SARS-CoV-2.

The immunoSEQ Assay, a bias-controlled multiplex PCR, was used to amplify TCRbeta CDR3 regions from genomic DNA. In the authors' own workflow: Nucleated cell counts per sample were estimated from amplification of reference gene primers within the assay. To quantify the absolute abundance of each unique TCRbeta CDR3 rearrangement, sequence reads were collapsed and filtered. For each sample, productive Simpson clonality was calculated as the square root of Simpson's diversity index across productive rearrangements. The table comes from immuneACCESS by way of TCRdb, which keeps in-frame sequences with V and J called. Part of the clones is missing from these tables; in studies checked, under half for an unresolved V gene and the rest for unknown reasons. V, J and clone size derive from that table, while D and trimming were established from the DNA sequence. The sample table holds about 200,000 clones, of which 70% to 90% were seen once. The ten largest account for roughly 4.5% of the sample.

The V end loses 5 bases and the J end loses 3 bases, and a stretch of 16 bases separates them. The CDR3 holds 14 amino acids from the cysteine to the phenylalanine. The kept DNA is CDR3 alone, 42 bases in frame from the first base. Based on the germline V gene (reference sequence), the CDR1 and CDR2 sequences are GTSNPN and SVGIG. Broader findings and caveats from the paper: The amount of clinical and demographic metadata varied by source and participant and was provided uncurated.

The TCR comes from a man aged 50-60 years with acute or convalescent COVID-19. The V and J genes are TRBV30 and TRBJ1-2; the D gene assignment is ambiguous. Sequences were obtained from peripheral blood. The DNA reads TGTGCCTGGGGCCGATGGGCAGGCGACTATGGCTACACCTTC. It specifies CAWGRWAGDYGYTF.